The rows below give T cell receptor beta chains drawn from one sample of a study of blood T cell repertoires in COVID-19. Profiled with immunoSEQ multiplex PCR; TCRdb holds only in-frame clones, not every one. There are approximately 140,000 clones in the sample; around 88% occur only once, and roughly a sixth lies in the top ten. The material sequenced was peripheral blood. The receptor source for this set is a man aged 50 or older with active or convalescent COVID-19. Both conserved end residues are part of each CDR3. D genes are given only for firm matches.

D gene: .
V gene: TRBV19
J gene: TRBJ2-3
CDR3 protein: CASSHRLVIDTQYF

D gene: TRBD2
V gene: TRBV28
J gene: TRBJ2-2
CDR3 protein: CASSPSLAGGQAKLFF

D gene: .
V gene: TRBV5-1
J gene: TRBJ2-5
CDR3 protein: CASSLGPFQETQYF

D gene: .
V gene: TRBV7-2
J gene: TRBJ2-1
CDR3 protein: CASSLESVSGYNEQFF

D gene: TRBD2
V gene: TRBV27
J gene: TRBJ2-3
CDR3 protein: CASSPRASGIIYTDTQYF

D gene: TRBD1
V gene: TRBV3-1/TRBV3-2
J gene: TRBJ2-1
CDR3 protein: CASMGQGANNEQFF

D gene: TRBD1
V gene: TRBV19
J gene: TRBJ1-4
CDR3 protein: CASSTPSGQGGFNEKLFF

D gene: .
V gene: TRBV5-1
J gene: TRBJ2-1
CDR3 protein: CASSLSMSYNEQFF

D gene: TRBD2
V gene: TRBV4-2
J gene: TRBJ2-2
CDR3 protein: CASSQELAGANTGELFF

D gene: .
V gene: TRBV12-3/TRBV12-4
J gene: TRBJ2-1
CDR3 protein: CASGQLSYNEQFF

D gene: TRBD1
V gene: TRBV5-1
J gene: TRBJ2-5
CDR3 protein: CASSLEGQGQETQYF

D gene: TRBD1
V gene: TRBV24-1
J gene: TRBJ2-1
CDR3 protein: CATSDPGQDYNEQFF

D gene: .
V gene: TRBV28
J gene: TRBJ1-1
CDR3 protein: CASSWTDHTEAFF

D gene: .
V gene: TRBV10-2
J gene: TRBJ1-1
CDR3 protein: CASSQFSMNTEAFF

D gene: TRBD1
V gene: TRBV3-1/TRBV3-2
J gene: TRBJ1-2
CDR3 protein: CASSQAGQGTLYGYTF

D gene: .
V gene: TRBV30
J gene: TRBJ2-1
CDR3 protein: CAWLVGAYNEQFF

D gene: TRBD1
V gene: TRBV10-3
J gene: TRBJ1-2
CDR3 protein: CAISEDRGVVGYTF

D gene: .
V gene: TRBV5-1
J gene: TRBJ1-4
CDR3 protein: CASSAEGTTNEKLFF

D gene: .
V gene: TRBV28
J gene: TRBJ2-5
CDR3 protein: CASSLVAQETQYF

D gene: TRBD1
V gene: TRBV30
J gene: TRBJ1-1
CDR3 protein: CASDRGRSIVTEAFF

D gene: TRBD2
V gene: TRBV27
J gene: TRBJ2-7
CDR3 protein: CASSLSIRDPSGRLYEQYF

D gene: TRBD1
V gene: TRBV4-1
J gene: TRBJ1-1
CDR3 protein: CASSQGRIQGAYTEAFF

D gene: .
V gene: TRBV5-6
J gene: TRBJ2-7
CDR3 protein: CASSTYEQYF

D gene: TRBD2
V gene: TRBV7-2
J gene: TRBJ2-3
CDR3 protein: CASSLVPSGGAWDTQYF

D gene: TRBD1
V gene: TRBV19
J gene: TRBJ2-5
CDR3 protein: CASSIGTGRHETQYF

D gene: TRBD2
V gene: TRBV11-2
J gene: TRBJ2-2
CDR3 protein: CASSLDPRLAGTTGELFF

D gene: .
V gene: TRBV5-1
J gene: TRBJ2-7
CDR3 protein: CASSPRDTNRDYEQYF

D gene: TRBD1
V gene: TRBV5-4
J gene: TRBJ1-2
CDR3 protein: CASSLPLDRGLDGYTF

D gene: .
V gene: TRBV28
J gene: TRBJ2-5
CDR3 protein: CASSTTGSTQYF

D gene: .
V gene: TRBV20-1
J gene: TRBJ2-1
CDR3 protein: CSMEEGEQFF

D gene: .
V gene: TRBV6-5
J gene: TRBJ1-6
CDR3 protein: CASTEGLSNSPLHF

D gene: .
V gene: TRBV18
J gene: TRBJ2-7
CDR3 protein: CASSHPTDPVGEQYF

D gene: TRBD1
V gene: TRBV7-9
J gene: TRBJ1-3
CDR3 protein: CASSRKTGAEGNTIYF

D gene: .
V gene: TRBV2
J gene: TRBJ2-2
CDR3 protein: CASIPMNTGELFF

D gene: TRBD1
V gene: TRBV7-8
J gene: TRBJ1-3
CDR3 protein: CASSLNRDRVGNTIYF

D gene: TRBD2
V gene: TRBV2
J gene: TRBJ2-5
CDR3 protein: CASSEHLRLAGNQETQYF

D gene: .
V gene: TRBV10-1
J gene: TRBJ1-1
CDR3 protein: CASSESYWNTEAFF

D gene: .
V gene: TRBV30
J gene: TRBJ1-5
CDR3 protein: CAWSGFNQPQHF

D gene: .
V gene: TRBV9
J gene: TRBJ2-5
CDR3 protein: CASSVGDIIQETQYF

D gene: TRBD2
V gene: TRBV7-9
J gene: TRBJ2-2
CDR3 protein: CASSLAGELAENTGELFF

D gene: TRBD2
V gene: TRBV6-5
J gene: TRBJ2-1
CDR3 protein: CASSRSSGGYEQFF

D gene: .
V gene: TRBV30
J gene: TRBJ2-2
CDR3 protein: CAWSWGDTGELFF

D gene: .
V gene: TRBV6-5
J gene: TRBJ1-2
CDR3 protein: CASSRGTAAGYTF

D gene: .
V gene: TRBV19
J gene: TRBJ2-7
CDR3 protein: CASSLRQGGYEQYF

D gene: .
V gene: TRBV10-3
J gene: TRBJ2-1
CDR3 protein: CAITPNPGSYNEQFF

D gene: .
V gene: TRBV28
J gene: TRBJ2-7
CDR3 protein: CASSRTAGPYEQYF